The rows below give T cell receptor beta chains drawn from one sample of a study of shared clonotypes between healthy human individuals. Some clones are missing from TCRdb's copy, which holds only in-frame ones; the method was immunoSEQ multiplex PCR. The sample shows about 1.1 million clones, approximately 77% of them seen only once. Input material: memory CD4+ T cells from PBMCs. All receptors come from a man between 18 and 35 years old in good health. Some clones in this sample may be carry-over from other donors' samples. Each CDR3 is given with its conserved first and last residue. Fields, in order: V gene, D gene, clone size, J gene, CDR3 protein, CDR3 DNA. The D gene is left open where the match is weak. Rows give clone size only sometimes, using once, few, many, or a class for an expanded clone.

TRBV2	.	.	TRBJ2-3	CASSEAGGTDTQYF	TGTGCCAGCAGTGAAGCGGGGGGCACAGATACGCAGTATTTT
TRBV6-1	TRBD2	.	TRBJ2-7	CASSDSGRALGEQYF	TGTGCCAGCAGCGATAGCGGGAGGGCCCTCGGCGAGCAGTACTTC
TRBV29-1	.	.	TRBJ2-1	CSVASRGDEQFF	TGCAGCGTTGCCTCGAGAGGGGATGAGCAGTTCTTC
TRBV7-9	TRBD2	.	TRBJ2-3	CASSSGLAGITDTQYF	TGTGCCAGCAGCTCCGGACTAGCGGGAATCACAGATACGCAGTATTTT
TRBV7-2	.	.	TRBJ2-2	CASSPPWTRHKLFF	TGTGCCAGCAGCCCACCGTGGACCCGCCACAAGCTGTTTTTT
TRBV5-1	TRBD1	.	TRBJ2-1	CASSPRTGANEQFF	TGCGCCAGCAGCCCCCGGACAGGGGCGAATGAGCAGTTCTTC
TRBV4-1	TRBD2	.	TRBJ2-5	CASSQGTSGSQETQYF	TGCGCCAGCAGCCAGGGGACTAGCGGGAGTCAAGAGACCCAGTACTTC
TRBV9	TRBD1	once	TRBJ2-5	CASSGGQGAWETQYF	TGTGCCAGCAGCGGAGGACAGGGGGCGTGGGAGACCCAGTACTTC
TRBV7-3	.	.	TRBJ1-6	CASSLSSYNSPLHF	TGTGCCAGCAGCTTGAGCTCCTATAATTCACCCCTCCACTTT
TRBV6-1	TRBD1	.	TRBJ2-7	CASSERWTGEYEQYF	TGTGCCAGCAGTGAGAGGTGGACAGGAGAATACGAGCAGTACTTC
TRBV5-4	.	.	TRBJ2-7	CASSRLQGEEQYF	TGTGCCAGCAGCCGACTACAGGGTGAAGAGCAGTACTTC
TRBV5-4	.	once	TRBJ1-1	CASSLQVGLDTEAFF	TGTGCCAGCAGCTTACAGGTCGGGCTTGACACTGAAGCTTTCTTT
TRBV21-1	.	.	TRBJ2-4	CASSPGGLLAKNIQYF	TGTGCCAGCAGCCCCGGGGGACTTCTAGCCAAAAACATTCAGTACTTC
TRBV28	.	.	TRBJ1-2	CASSFNSLNYGYTF	TGTGCCAGCAGTTTCAACAGTCTAAACTATGGCTACACCTTC
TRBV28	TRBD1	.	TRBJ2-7	CASSGTGLTYEQYF	TGTGCCAGCAGTGGGACAGGTCTTACCTACGAGCAGTACTTC
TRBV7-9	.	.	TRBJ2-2	CASSKPFGTGELFF	TGTGCCAGCAGCAAGCCGTTTGGGACCGGGGAGCTGTTTTTT
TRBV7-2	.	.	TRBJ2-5	CASSLVANVQETQYF	TGTGCCAGCAGCTTAGTAGCAAACGTACAAGAGACCCAGTACTTC
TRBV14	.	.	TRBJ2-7	CASSRFYEQYF	TGTGCCAGCAGCCGATTCTACGAGCAGTACTTC
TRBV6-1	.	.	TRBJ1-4	CASSEMVGATNEKLFF	TGTGCCAGCAGTGAAATGGTAGGGGCAACTAATGAAAAACTGTTTTTT
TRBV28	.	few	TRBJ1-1	CASNSRLTEAFF	TGTGCCAGCAATTCCAGGTTAACTGAAGCTTTCTTT
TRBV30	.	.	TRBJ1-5	CAWSVPLRDQPQHF	TGTGCCTGGAGTGTACCGCTCCGGGATCAGCCCCAGCATTTT
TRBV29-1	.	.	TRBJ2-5	CSVRDTQETQYF	TGCAGCGTCCGGGACACTCAAGAGACCCAGTACTTC
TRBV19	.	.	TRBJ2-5	CASSSGLGKETQYF	TGTGCCAGTAGTTCGGGACTGGGGAAAGAGACCCAGTACTTC
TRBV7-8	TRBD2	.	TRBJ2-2	CASSSGGGRTTGELFF	TGTGCCAGCAGCTCGGGTGGCGGGAGGACCACCGGGGAGCTGTTTTTT
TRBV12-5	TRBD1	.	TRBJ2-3	CASGMTGADTQYF	TGTGCTAGTGGCATGACAGGGGCGGATACGCAGTATTTT
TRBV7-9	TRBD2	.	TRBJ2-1	CASSSPSGGTTNEQFF	TGTGCCAGCAGCTCCCCTAGCGGGGGGACGACGAATGAGCAGTTCTTC
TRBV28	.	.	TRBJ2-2	CASSFLTFPNTGELFF	TGTGCCAGCAGTTTCCTGACGTTCCCGAACACCGGGGAGCTGTTTTTT
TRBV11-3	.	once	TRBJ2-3	CASSQQQGTDTQYF	TGTGCCAGCAGCCAACAACAGGGAACAGATACGCAGTATTTT
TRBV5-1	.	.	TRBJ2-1	CASSLATSYNEQFF	TGCGCCAGCAGCTTGGCCACCTCCTACAATGAGCAGTTCTTC
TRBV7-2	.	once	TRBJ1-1	CASSLVGATNTEAFF	TGTGCCAGCAGCTTAGTTGGGGCCACGAACACTGAAGCTTTCTTT
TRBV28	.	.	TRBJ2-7	CASSLRNWAGRIREQYF	TGTGCCAGCAGTTTACGCAACTGGGCAGGGCGGATAAGGGAGCAGTACTTC
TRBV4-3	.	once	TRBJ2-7	CASSQVPYSYEQYF	TGCGCCAGCAGCCAAGTCCCGTATTCCTACGAGCAGTACTTC
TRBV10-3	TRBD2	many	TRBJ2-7	CAISGWGTSRGEQYF	TGTGCCATCAGTGGGTGGGGGACTAGCAGAGGCGAGCAGTACTTC
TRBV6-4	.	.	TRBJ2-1	CASSDSRGGEQFF	TGTGCCAGCAGTGACTCGAGAGGGGGTGAGCAGTTCTTC
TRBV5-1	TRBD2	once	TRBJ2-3	CASSFLADTDTQYF	TGCGCCAGCAGCTTTCTAGCGGACACAGATACGCAGTATTTT
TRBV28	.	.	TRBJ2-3	CASSLHFGGDTQYF	TGTGCCAGCAGTCTACACTTCGGAGGAGATACGCAGTATTTT
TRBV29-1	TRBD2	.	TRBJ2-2	CSGGTSKNTGELFF	TGCAGCGGGGGGACTAGCAAGAACACCGGGGAGCTGTTTTTT
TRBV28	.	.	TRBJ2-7	CASRGQGNPIEQYF	TGTGCCAGCAGGGGCCAGGGAAATCCTATCGAGCAGTACTTC
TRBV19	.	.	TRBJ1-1	CASDGRGNTEAFF	TGTGCCAGCGACGGAAGGGGGAACACTGAAGCTTTCTTT
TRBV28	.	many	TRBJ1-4	CASKAEGEKLFF	TGTGCCAGCAAGGCCGAGGGTGAAAAACTGTTTTTT
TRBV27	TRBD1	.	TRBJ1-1	CASSWRSTGQGLGLAEAFF	TGTGCCAGCAGTTGGAGATCCACGGGACAGGGGTTGGGATTGGCTGAAGCTTTCTTT
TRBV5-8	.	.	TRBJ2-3	CASSLGGGWQDTQYF	TGTGCCAGCAGCTTGGGAGGGGGTTGGCAAGATACGCAGTATTTT
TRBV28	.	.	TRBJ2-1	CASSLGQAGTRNNEQFF	TGTGCCAGCAGTCTCGGACAGGCCGGGACTAGAAACAATGAGCAGTTCTTC